Described below is a single T cell receptor (beta chain) sequence and its context. Its antigen is as yet unknown. The CDR3 covers 16 residues. The germline CDR1 and CDR2 sequences are ENHRY and SYGVKD. Trimming cost V 10 bases and J 10 bases; bases outside gene matches: 21. Clones were read by immunoSEQ multiplex PCR, and TCRdb kept only the in-frame ones, dropping some. The sample records 40,000 to 50,000 clones, around 80% being singletons. This record belongs to a study of PD-L1 blockade in urothelial cancer. Overall study context: Male sex and bladder-origin urothelial cancer were recorded for about 90% of the roughly 30 patients. Blood drawn 3 weeks (second dose) and 6 weeks after treatment start was analyzed. Overall study findings and caveats: Patients who had durable benefit saw their tumor-associated blood clones expand more at 3 weeks.

Noted time point: peripheral blood 6 weeks after treatment start. Patients each gave 1 to 8 samples, pretreatment and on-treatment. Sequencing was performed on PBMCs, taken around atezolizumab (anti-PD-L1) treatment. The rearrangement joins TRBV10-3 to TRBJ1-5; 8 nucleotides align to TRBD1. The clonotype was recovered from a man in his 60s with urothelial cancer. The CDR3 nucleotides read TGTGCCACCTTAGGACAGGGCGCCGGGGAAAAGGAACCCCAGCATTTT. Its protein is CATLGQGAGEKEPQHF.